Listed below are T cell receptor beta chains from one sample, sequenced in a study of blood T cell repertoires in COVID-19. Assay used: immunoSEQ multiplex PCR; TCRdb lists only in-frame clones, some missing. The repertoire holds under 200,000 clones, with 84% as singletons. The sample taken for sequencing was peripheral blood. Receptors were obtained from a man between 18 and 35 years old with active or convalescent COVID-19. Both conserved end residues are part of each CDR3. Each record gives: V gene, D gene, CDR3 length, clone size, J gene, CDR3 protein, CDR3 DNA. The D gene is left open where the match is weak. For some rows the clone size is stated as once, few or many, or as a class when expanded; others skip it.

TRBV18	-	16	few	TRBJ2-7	CASSPGTQGSTYEQYF	TGTGCCAGCTCACCCGGCACCCAGGGGAGCACCTACGAGCAGTACTTC
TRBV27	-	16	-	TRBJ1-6	CASSLLKAKGGSPLHF	TGTGCCAGCAGTTTACTTAAAGCCAAGGGAGGTTCACCCCTCCACTTT
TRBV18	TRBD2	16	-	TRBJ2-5	CASSPTGTSGKETQYF	TGTGCCAGCTCACCAACCGGGACTAGCGGAAAAGAGACCCAGTACTTC
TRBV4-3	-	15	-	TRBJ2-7	CASSYSGSPFREQYF	TGCGCCAGCAGTTACAGCGGGTCCCCCTTTCGGGAGCAGTACTTC
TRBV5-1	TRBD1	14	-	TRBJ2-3	CASSPGQVQDTQYF	TGCGCCAGCAGCCCCGGACAGGTTCAAGATACGCAGTATTTT
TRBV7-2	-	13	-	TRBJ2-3	CAGGQPSTDTQYF	TGTGCCGGGGGCCAGCCTAGCACAGATACGCAGTATTTT
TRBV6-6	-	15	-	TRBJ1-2	CASRKPQTANYGYTF	TGTGCCAGCAGAAAACCGCAGACAGCAAACTATGGCTACACCTTC
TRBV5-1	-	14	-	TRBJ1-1	CASSPWTANTEAFF	TGCGCCAGCAGCCCCTGGACAGCGAACACTGAAGCTTTCTTT
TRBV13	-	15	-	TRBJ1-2	CASSLVRAWGVGYTF	TGTGCCAGCAGCTTAGTGAGGGCGTGGGGGGTCGGCTACACCTTC
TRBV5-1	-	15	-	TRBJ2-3	CASSFGVPNTDTQYF	TGCGCCAGCAGCTTCGGGGTCCCTAACACAGATACGCAGTATTTT
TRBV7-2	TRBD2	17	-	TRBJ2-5	CASSPTGLAGVRETQYF	TGTGCCAGCAGCCCCACGGGGCTAGCGGGAGTTCGGGAGACCCAGTACTTC
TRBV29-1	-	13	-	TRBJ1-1	CSVELPSLTEAFF	TGCAGCGTTGAATTACCCAGTCTCACTGAAGCTTTCTTT
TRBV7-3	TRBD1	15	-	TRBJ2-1	CASSVDRGSMNEQFF	TGTGCCAGCAGCGTTGACAGGGGGTCTATGAATGAGCAGTTCTTC
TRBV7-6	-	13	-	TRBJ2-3	CASSQRSTDTQYF	TGTGCCAGCAGCCAGAGGAGCACAGATACGCAGTATTTT
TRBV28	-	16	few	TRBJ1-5	CASSSNQGRLNQPQHF	TGTGCCAGCAGTTCGAATCAGGGGCGTCTCAATCAGCCCCAGCATTTT
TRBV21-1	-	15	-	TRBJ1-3	CASSKEDCSGNTIYF	TGTGCCAGCAGCAAAGAGGACTGCTCTGGAAACACCATATATTTT
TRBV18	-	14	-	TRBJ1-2	CASSVDRIGYGYTF	TGTGCCAGCTCAGTTGACAGGATCGGCTATGGCTACACCTTC
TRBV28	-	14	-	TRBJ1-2	CASSPQGSPGGYTF	TGTGCCAGCAGCCCTCAGGGGTCCCCAGGAGGCTACACCTTC
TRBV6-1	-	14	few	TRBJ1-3	CASSDRGAGNTIYF	TGTGCCAGCAGTGACAGGGGCGCTGGAAACACCATATATTTT
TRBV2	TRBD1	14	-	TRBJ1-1	CASSENRGGTEAFF	TGTGCCAGCAGTGAGAACAGGGGAGGCACTGAAGCTTTCTTT
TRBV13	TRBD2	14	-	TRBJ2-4	CASSTGLAENIQYF	TGTGCCAGCAGCACTGGACTAGCCGAAAACATTCAGTACTTC
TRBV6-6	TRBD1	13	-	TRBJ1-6	CASGTGFNSPLHF	TGTGCCAGCGGGACAGGATTTAATTCACCCCTCCACTTT
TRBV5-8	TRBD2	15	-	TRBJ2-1	CASSLGAGARNEQFF	TGTGCCAGCAGCTTAGGTGCGGGAGCCAGGAATGAGCAGTTCTTC
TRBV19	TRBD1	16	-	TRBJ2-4	CATSSSWTGGANIQYF	TGTGCCACCAGTTCGAGCTGGACAGGGGGCGCAAACATTCAGTACTTC
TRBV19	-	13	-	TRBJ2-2	CASSPRASRELFF	TGTGCCAGTAGTCCCAGGGCCTCGCGGGAGCTGTTTTTT
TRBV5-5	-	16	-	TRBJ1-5	CASSSVKGGSNQPQHF	TGTGCCAGCAGCAGCGTTAAGGGAGGTAGCAATCAGCCCCAGCATTTT
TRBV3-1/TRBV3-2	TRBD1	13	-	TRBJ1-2	CASSPQGAHGYTF	TGTGCCAGCAGTCCTCAGGGGGCCCATGGCTACACCTTC
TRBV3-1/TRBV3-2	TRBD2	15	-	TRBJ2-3	CASIPSGRMGDTQYF	TGTGCCAGCATCCCTAGCGGTAGAATGGGAGATACGCAGTATTTT
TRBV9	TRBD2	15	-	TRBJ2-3	CASRASGRITDTQYF	TGTGCCAGCAGGGCTAGCGGGAGGATCACAGATACGCAGTATTTT
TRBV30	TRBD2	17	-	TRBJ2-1	CAWSVPGLAGGPNEQFF	TGTGCCTGGAGTGTACCCGGACTAGCGGGAGGGCCAAATGAGCAGTTCTTC
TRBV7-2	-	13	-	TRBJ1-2	CASSPGALYGYTF	TGTGCCAGCAGCCCAGGGGCCCTCTATGGCTACACCTTC
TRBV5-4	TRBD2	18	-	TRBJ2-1	CASSLIWGGLGGGNEQFF	TGTGCCAGCAGCTTGATATGGGGCGGATTGGGGGGGGGCAATGAGCAGTTCTTC
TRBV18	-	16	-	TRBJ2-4	CASSPPRRGEENIQYF	TGTGCCAGCTCACCACCGAGGAGGGGAGAGGAAAACATTCAGTACTTC
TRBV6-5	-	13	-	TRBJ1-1	CASSLSRNTEAFF	TGTGCCAGCAGTTTAAGTAGGAACACTGAAGCTTTCTTT
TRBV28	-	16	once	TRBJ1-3	CASSLMQAGFGNTIYF	TGTGCCAGCAGTTTAATGCAGGCAGGCTTTGGAAACACCATATATTTT
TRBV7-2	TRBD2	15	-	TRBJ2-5	CASSLGWGGMETQYF	TGTGCCAGCAGCTTAGGATGGGGGGGGATGGAGACCCAGTACTTC
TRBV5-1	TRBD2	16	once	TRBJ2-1	CASSSRTSGSNNEQFF	TGCGCCAGCAGCTCCCGGACTAGCGGGAGTAACAATGAGCAGTTCTTC
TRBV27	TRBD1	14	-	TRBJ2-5	CASSFGTGAETQYF	TGTGCCAGCAGTTTCGGGACAGGGGCAGAGACCCAGTACTTC
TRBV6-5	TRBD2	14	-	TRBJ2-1	CASSRTSGNNEQFF	TGTGCCAGCAGTCGGACTAGCGGAAACAATGAGCAGTTCTTC
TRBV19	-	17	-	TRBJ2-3	CASSKRQAGPSTDTQYF	TGTGCCAGTAGTAAACGGCAGGCGGGACCTAGCACAGATACGCAGTATTTT
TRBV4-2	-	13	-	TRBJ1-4	CASSQDRGEKLFF	TGTGCCAGCAGCCAAGATCGGGGTGAAAAACTGTTTTTT
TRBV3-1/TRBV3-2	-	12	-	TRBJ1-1	CASSSSVSEAFF	TGTGCCAGCAGCTCCTCCGTGAGCGAAGCTTTCTTT
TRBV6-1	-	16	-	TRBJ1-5	CASSEAGHFSNQPQHF	TGTGCCAGCAGTGAAGCTGGACATTTTAGCAATCAGCCCCAGCATTTT